This T cell receptor beta chain was sequenced in a study of identical twins. A remark on this clonotype: The antigen is unknown.

The cDNA had a unique molecular identifier and a template-switch universal primer site. TCRdb used MiXCR to reprocess the 5' RACE reads, holding one entry per CDR3 protein. The sample contains hundreds of thousands of distinct CDR3 sequences, around 12% of which appear only once. Healthy Caucasian donors formed the entire cohort. The CDR3 loop spans 16 amino acids. In germline, CDR1 is LGHDT, CDR2 YNNKEL (reference sequence). V was trimmed by 3 bases and J by 0 bases, leaving 11 bases between them. Points from the study as a whole: Insertion counts were lower in abundant cord blood beta clonotypes, a trend that memory repertoires did not show.

The sample was also reused in another study, on yellow fever vaccine responses in identical twins.

The chain carries TRBV3-1 and TRBJ2-2; D might be TRBD1 or TRBD2, each matching 5 bases. The origin of this receptor is a woman between 18 and 30 years old in good health. The specimen sequenced was PBMCs. CDR3 in DNA: TGTGCCAGCAGCCATCAGAGGGGACCGAACACCGGGGAGCTGTTTTTT. Translated, it gives CASSHQRGPNTGELFF.